The entry below describes one T cell receptor beta chain. What it recognizes is unknown. The time point is: blood from clinic visit 5 months post-surgery; TSC patient then seizure free. Surgery cases with the highest brain T cell transcript signatures were chosen for sequencing. Pre-surgery treatment included at least one anti-epileptic drug. V was shortened by 3 bases and J by 0 bases, with 11 bases between the two germline ends. The CDR3 covers 15 residues. Germline V gene data show CDR1 as KGHSH and CDR2 as LQKENI. This entry comes from a study of brain T cells in children with intractable seizures. TCRdb's copy holds only in-frame clones and misses some; the assay was immunoSEQ multiplex PCR. The sample holds 300,000 to 400,000 clones; about 94% are singletons and the top ten take around 5%. Study results and limitations: HCMV serostatus was not known, and viral specificity came from CDR3 similarity only. Absence of clones before surgery may stem from lower sequencing depth.

The receptor's source is a boy younger than two with tuberous sclerosis and intractable seizures. The gene calls are TRBV18 and TRBJ1-1; D call uncertain. The material sequenced was peripheral blood, taken 4 to 5 months after surgery. This CDR3 is CASSPSRNMNTEAFF. In DNA form, the CDR3 reads TGTGCCAGCTCACCGTCTAGAAACATGAACACTGAAGCTTTCTTT.